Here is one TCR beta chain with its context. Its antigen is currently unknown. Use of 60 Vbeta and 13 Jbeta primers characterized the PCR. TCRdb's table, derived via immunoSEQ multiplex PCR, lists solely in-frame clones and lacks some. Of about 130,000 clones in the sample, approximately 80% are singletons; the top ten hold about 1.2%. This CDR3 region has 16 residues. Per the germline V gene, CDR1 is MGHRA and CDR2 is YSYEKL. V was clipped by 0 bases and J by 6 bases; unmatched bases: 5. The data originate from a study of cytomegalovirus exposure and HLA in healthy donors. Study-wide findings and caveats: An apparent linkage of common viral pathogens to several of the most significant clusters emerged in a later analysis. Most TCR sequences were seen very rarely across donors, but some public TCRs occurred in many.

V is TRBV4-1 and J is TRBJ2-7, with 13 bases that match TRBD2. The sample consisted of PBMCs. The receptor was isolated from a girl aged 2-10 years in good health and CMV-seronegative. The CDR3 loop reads CASSQDPGLAGPEQYF. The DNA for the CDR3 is TGCGCCAGCAGCCAAGATCCGGGACTAGCGGGACCCGAGCAGTACTTC.